The table lists the clone carrying this T cell receptor (beta chain) with many counts. This CDR3 has 12 amino acids. The germline V gene encodes CDR1 SGHAT and CDR2 FQNNGV. Trimming stripped 4 bases from V and 7 bases from J, with 7 bases between. From the 5' RACE reads, TCRdb called clonotypes with MiXCR, one entry per CDR3 protein. The repertoire holds 50,000 to 75,000 distinct CDR3 sequences, with around 6.5% as singletons. These data belong to a study of T cells after yellow fever vaccination. On the study more broadly: Fractions with few cells were prepared using SMART-Seq v4 Ultra Low Input.

This TCR was sampled from a man aged 18 to 30 who received the YFV17D yellow fever vaccine. The source material was CD8+ T cells sorted from PBMCs, sampled on the day of the first yellow fever vaccination. This chain joins TRBV11-2 and TRBJ2-2; D unclear. The CDR3: CASSWQGGELFF. The CDR3 DNA reads TGTGCCAGCAGCTGGCAAGGCGGGGAGCTGTTTTTT.